This T cell receptor (beta chain) stems from a study of blood T cell repertoires in COVID-19. Study summary: Samples representing acute and convalescent COVID-19 were sourced from the United States, Italy and Spain. T cells, B-cell-depleted T cells, or PBMCs supplied cDNA or gDNA.

This study enrolled people aged about 18 to 100 from about two dozen US geographic areas. Germline CDR1 and CDR2: SGHDN and FVKESK. This CDR3 region has 15 residues. Trimming took off 0 bases at V and 0 bases at J, with 8 bases between the two ends. Authors' methods: It was from reference gene primer amplification that nucleated cell counts were estimated. Repertoires were generated with immunoSEQ multiplex PCR, while TCRdb's copy carries only in-frame clones and drops some. The D gene and trimming were derived from the DNA, and the V and J assignments and clone size from that table. The sample lists about 300,000 clones; around 85% were seen once.

The gene calls are TRBV14 and TRBJ1-2, with unresolved D. Sequenced input: PBMCs or T cells enriched from blood (not recorded which). The source is a woman aged 25 to 39 who had been exposed to COVID-19. CDR3 DNA: TGTGCCAGCAGCCAAGAATGGGCCACTAACTATGGCTACACCTTC. The encoded protein is CASSQEWATNYGYTF.